This is a list of T cell receptor beta chains from one sample in a study of blood T cells in healthy people across ages. One entry per CDR3 protein results from TCRdb running MiXCR on the 5' RACE reads. The repertoire holds about 680,000 distinct CDR3 sequences, with 49% as singletons. The sequencing input was blood. The receptors here all came from an older woman in good health. The CDR3 runs from the conserved cysteine through the conserved F or W. The order of the fields is J gene, clone size, V gene, D gene, CDR3 DNA, CDR3 protein. D genes are given only for firm matches. Not all rows give a size; the values are once, few, many and, for expanded clones, a class.

J: TRBJ2-7
size: few
V: TRBV10-3
D: TRBD1
DNA: TGTGCCATCAGCGGGACTCAGGGGGCCGAGCAGTACTTC
CDR3: CAISGTQGAEQYF

J: TRBJ2-7
size: few
V: TRBV9
D: TRBD2
DNA: TGTGCCAGCAGCGTAGTTCTAGCGGGAGGTAATGAGCAGTACTTC
CDR3: CASSVVLAGGNEQYF

J: TRBJ2-7
size: -
V: TRBV20-1
D: TRBD2
DNA: TGCAGTGCTCCCGCCGGGACTAGCCTCTACGAGCAGTACTTC
CDR3: CSAPAGTSLYEQYF

J: TRBJ2-7
size: few
V: TRBV20-1
D: TRBD2
DNA: TGCAGTACCAAGCGAGGACTAGCGGGGGACCAGTACGAGCAGTACTTC
CDR3: CSTKRGLAGDQYEQYF

J: TRBJ2-7
size: few
V: TRBV28
D: TRBD2
DNA: TGTGCCAGCAGTTTCGGAGCGGGAGGAGGCTACGAGCAGTACTTC
CDR3: CASSFGAGGGYEQYF

J: TRBJ1-2
size: once
V: TRBV20-1
D: -
DNA: TGCAGTGGGAGGGAGGGCCTCAGTGGCTACACCTTC
CDR3: CSGREGLSGYTF

J: TRBJ1-6
size: -
V: TRBV7-9
D: -
DNA: TGTGCCAGCAGCTTAGATCTGGGGAGGGTTAATTCACCCCTCCACTTT
CDR3: CASSLDLGRVNSPLHF

J: TRBJ2-7
size: -
V: TRBV7-2
D: -
DNA: TGTGCCAGCAGCGTTCAAGCTAGCTACGAGCAGTACTTC
CDR3: CASSVQASYEQYF

J: TRBJ2-7
size: -
V: TRBV6-5
D: -
DNA: TGTGCCAGCCGTTTGGGACCCGAGCAGTACTTC
CDR3: CASRLGPEQYF

J: TRBJ2-7
size: -
V: TRBV2
D: -
DNA: TGTGCCAGCAGGGCAGACAGAAGCTCCTACGAGCAGTACTTC
CDR3: CASRADRSSYEQYF

J: TRBJ2-1
size: -
V: TRBV9
D: -
DNA: TGTGCCAGCAGCGTAGCCCCCAGGGGCAACTCCAATGAGCAGTTCTTC
CDR3: CASSVAPRGNSNEQFF

J: TRBJ2-1
size: few
V: TRBV5-1
D: -
DNA: TGCGCCAGCAGCTTGGCTGGGCAGACCCAACCTTACAATGAGCAGTTCTTC
CDR3: CASSLAGQTQPYNEQFF

J: TRBJ1-4
size: -
V: TRBV25-1
D: -
DNA: TGTGCCAGCAGTGAATATCGGGTCGCAACTAATGAAAAACTGTTTTTT
CDR3: CASSEYRVATNEKLFF

J: TRBJ2-5
size: few
V: TRBV6-2/TRBV6-3
D: TRBD2
DNA: TGTGCCAGCAGGAGTAGCGGGACCTCGAGTGGTACCCAGTACTTC
CDR3: CASRSSGTSSGTQYF

J: TRBJ2-1
size: few
V: TRBV11-2
D: -
DNA: TGTGCCAGCAGCTTAGATATTGGGGTGCAGTTCTTC
CDR3: CASSLDIGVQFF

J: TRBJ2-3
size: -
V: TRBV4-2
D: -
DNA: TGTGCCAGCAGCCAAGAGGGAACGCGCCCAGATACGCAGTATTTT
CDR3: CASSQEGTRPDTQYF

J: TRBJ1-2
size: few
V: TRBV20-1
D: -
DNA: TGCAGTGCTAGAGGACAGGCCCAAGGGAGCGGCTACACCTTC
CDR3: CSARGQAQGSGYTF

J: TRBJ2-7
size: -
V: TRBV5-5
D: TRBD1
DNA: TGTGCCAGCAGCCCTCGGCTCCGGGACAGGGTCCACGAGCAGTACTTC
CDR3: CASSPRLRDRVHEQYF

J: TRBJ2-7
size: -
V: TRBV6-5
D: -
DNA: TGTGCCAGCAGTTACTCTAACCAGCGATTCTACGAGCAGTACTTC
CDR3: CASSYSNQRFYEQYF

J: TRBJ2-7
size: -
V: TRBV4-2
D: TRBD1
DNA: TGTGCCAGCAGCCGACATAAAACGACCGGGACAGGGGGTAGCTACGAGCAGTACTTC
CDR3: CASSRHKTTGTGGSYEQYF

J: TRBJ2-7
size: few
V: TRBV7-7
D: TRBD2
DNA: TGTGCTAGCAGCCCTGCCGGCGGGAGAAGGAACGAGCAGTACTTC
CDR3: CASSPAGGRRNEQYF

J: TRBJ2-7
size: -
V: TRBV12-3/TRBV12-4
D: -
DNA: TGTGCCAGCAGTTTTTTACGCGAGCAGTACTTC
CDR3: CASSFLREQYF